Listed here is a single T cell receptor (beta chain). This clone was detected only a few times. Which antigen it targets is not known. The sample holds no much larger clone one base away, and base qualities are not on file. This specimen comes from a study of blood T cell repertoires in COVID-19 (dated by TCRdb to 2018 to 2021). About the study as a whole: Samples from collaborators originated in the United States, Italy and Spain and spanned both the acute and convalescent phases of COVID-19. The prospective study material was composed of cDNA or gDNA derived from T cells, B-cell-depleted T cells, or PBMCs. The dataset comprised deeply sampled blood TCRbeta repertoires from subjects exposed to, actively infected with, or recovered from COVID-19. The repertoires were made available in a free public database intended to serve as a resource for research on the immune response to SARS-CoV-2. Samples came from the ongoing ImmuneRACE study (first 160 participants) plus 1,254 subjects from 6 global collaborators. Nearly every sample came with metadata listing a de-identified subject ID, COVID-19 status, age in years and sex. HLA class I and class II types, where available, came from metadata supplied by the sample provider rather than from assay-based typing. Study-wide findings and limitations: How much clinical and demographic metadata was included differed by source and by participant, and the metadata was provided uncurated.

The immunoSEQ Assay, a bias-controlled multiplex PCR, was used to amplify TCRbeta CDR3 regions from genomic DNA. Per the original workflow: Within the assay, amplification of reference gene primers was used to estimate how many nucleated cells each sample contained. To quantify the absolute abundance of each unique TCRbeta CDR3 rearrangement, sequence reads were collapsed and filtered. For each sample, productive Simpson clonality was calculated as the square root of Simpson's diversity index over productive rearrangements. TCRdb limited this immuneACCESS table to in-frame rearrangements with V and J called. A share of clones is missing; checked studies link under half to unresolved V genes, and the rest is unexplained. V and J calls and clone size are copied from that table; D and trimming were computed from the DNA. The sample table lists 100,000 or so clones, around four fifths of them with a count of one. The top ten clones comprise 9% to 13% of the sample.

Germline trimming: 2 bases from V, 1 base from J; junction bases outside gene matches: 2. The germline V gene specifies KGHSH as CDR1 and LQKENI as CDR2. From cysteine to phenylalanine, the CDR3 is 16 amino acids long. The sequence is cut down to CDR3 DNA, 48 bases in frame from base 1. Collaborating institutions collected whole blood in K2EDTA tubes following their own protocols. For TCRbeta analysis, collaborators shipped samples in one of three forms: frozen whole blood, isolated PBMCs, or DNA extracted from either of those sample types. This clonotype originated in a woman in her 70s with acute or convalescent COVID-19. Sequences were obtained from peripheral blood. This sequence uses TRBV18 and TRBJ2-1, with TRBD2 identical over 10 junction bases. For the CDR3, the sequence is CASSPIAGGSYNEQFF. The DNA sequence reads TGTGCCAGCTCACCAATAGCGGGGGGTTCCTACAATGAGCAGTTCTTC.